What follows is one TCR beta chain and its context. Its antigen remains unidentified. Base-call qualities are not available, and no considerably larger clone is one nucleotide away. The same CDR3 can be traced to other DNA sequences in this sample. This entry belongs to a study of OX40 agonist ivuxolimab in advanced cancers. About the investigation overall: Ivuxolimab was a fully human IgG2 agonistic monoclonal antibody targeting the costimulatory receptor OX40 (CD134). Intravenous ivuxolimab was administered to patients every 2 weeks at six dose levels: 0.01, 0.1, 0.3, 1.5, 3 and 10 mg/kg. Of the 50 to 55 patients in dose escalation, approximately 20 had hepatocellular carcinoma, some 15 had melanoma, 9 had renal cell carcinoma and 9 had head and neck cancer. The dose-escalation cohort was about 83% male with a mean age of about 54 years, ranging from 23 to 79. Patients were allowed to have had prior anti-PD-1, anti-PD-L1 or anti-CTLA-4 therapy, and roughly 40% of the dose-escalation patients had been treated with checkpoint inhibitors. Partial responses were achieved by three dose-escalation patients, of whom one had hepatocellular carcinoma and two had cutaneous melanoma. Peripheral TCRbeta sequencing aimed to test whether ivuxolimab altered TCR sequence diversity and caused clonal T-cell expansion. The monotherapy dose-escalation portion (N ≈ 52 patients) of the phase I ivuxolimab trial is reported in the paper. The full study reports these points: After ivuxolimab, expanded clones were on average more numerous among CD8+ T cells than among CD4+ T cells. Partial responders in the 0.1-3.0 mg/kg groups had among the lowest normalized peripheral clonal expansion, especially among CD8+ T cells. Low levels of normalized T-cell clonal expansion were also seen in some nonresponding patients. Clonal expansion of both CD4+ and CD8+ blood T cells was observed from baseline to week 6 at doses 0.1 to 3.0 mg/kg. The antigen specificity of the clonally expanded peripheral T cells was not determined.

The trial excluded patients who had a history of autoimmune disease or who were on systemic immunosuppression. In every dose cohort, peripheral blood was drawn for TCR sequencing at baseline, cycle 4 day 1, and cycle 7 day 1. Samples came from an open-label, multicenter, first-in-human phase I dose-escalation trial of ivuxolimab. The trial enrolled adults with locally advanced or metastatic head and neck squamous cell, hepatocellular, melanoma or renal cell carcinoma. CD4+ and CD8+ T cells were sorted separately from peripheral blood before TCR sequencing. To sequence the TCRbeta CDR3 region, genomic DNA was isolated from the sorted cells. The immunoSEQ Assay was used to sequence the TCRbeta CDR3 regions. TCRdb took this table from immuneACCESS and kept in-frame rearrangements with V and J called. Such tables lack part of the clones; where checked against another copy, unresolved V genes explain under half of the gap, and the rest is unexplained. Here the sample has tens of thousands of clones; 88% occur a single time. Jointly, the top ten make up 35% to 40% of the sample.

The sample here was CD4+ or CD8+ T cells sorted from blood, taken in a trial of the OX40 agonist ivuxolimab. The receptor was derived from an adult with an advanced solid tumor such as melanoma, head and neck, liver or kidney cancer.

The sequenced DNA is TGTGCCAGCAGCTTCCTGACAGGGGGAATCTACAATGAGCAGTTCTTC. This is translated as CASSFLTGGIYNEQFF. The rearranged segments are TRBV5-6 and TRBJ2-1; 9 nucleotides in the junction match TRBD1. The junction shows trimming of 2 bases on V and 3 bases on J, and the gene matches do not reach 6 bases of it. According to the germline V gene, CDR1 reads SGHDT and CDR2 reads YYEEEE. The CDR3 spans 16 residues, from the cysteine through the phenylalanine. Of all the DNA, just the CDR3 is kept, 48 bases in frame from base 1.